The sequence of this T cell receptor (beta chain) was determined in a study of blood T cell repertoires in COVID-19. On the study more broadly: The origin of the acute and convalescent COVID-19 samples was the United States, Italy and Spain. Nucleic acid was either cDNA or gDNA, and it came from T cells, B-cell-depleted T cells, or PBMCs.

In the original processing: Estimated nucleated cell counts came from reference gene primer amplification. TCRdb keeps only in-frame clones here, not all; method: immunoSEQ multiplex PCR. The V and J calls and clone size are taken from that table; D and trimming were inferred from the DNA. The table shows approximately 200,000 clones, with approximately 87% occurring only once. Trimming removed 4 bases from V and 4 bases from J, with 14 bases in between. The germline CDR1 and CDR2 sequences are LNHDA and SQIVND (reference sequence). This CDR3 region has 15 residues. The sequenced sample consisted of peripheral blood. The sequence was obtained from a woman aged 45-60 years with acute or convalescent COVID-19. V and J are TRBV19 and TRBJ1-5; TRBD1 is a possible D gene (5 bases). In DNA form, the CDR3 reads TGTGCCAGTAGTACTACAGGACGGAGAAATCAGCCCCAGCATTTT. This translates into CASSTTGRRNQPQHF.